Below, 22 T cell receptor beta chains from the same sample are listed, as sequenced in a study of blood T cell repertoires in COVID-19. TCRdb keeps only in-frame clones here, not all; method: immunoSEQ multiplex PCR. The sample holds about 120,000 clones, 90% seen once. The sequencing sample was made of peripheral blood. These receptors came from a woman aged 60-75 years with COVID-19, enrolled during active disease.

This clone has more than one count but fewer than ten. The chain combines TRBV19 with TRBJ1-4; TRBD1 matches at 7 bases. Germline V CDR1 and CDR2: LNHDA, SQIVND (reference sequence). V dropped 5 bases and J dropped 8; count of bases not matched to a gene: 8. The CDR3 sequence is 14 residues long. The CDR3 DNA is TGTGCCAGTAGTGCACGGGACAGTGACGAAAAACTGTTTTTT. It codes for CASSARDSDEKLFF.

This chain uses TRBV6-5 with TRBJ2-7, with a weak D call TRBD2 (6 bases). V was trimmed by 8 bases and J by 2 bases, leaving 13 bases between them. Germline V gene lookup returns CDR1 MNHEY and CDR2 SVGAGI. This CDR3 contains 13 residues. The CDR3, as DNA: TGTGCCAGCCGGCGGGACTCAGCCTACGAGCAGTACTTC. Amino acids: CASRRDSAYEQYF.

This rearrangement joins TRBV30 to TRBJ1-5; a weak D match, TRBD1 (6 bases). Germline CDR1 is GTSNPN and CDR2 is SVGIG (reference sequence). The V end was cut by 3 bases, the J end by 3 bases, with 12 bases between. The CDR3 loop spans 14 amino acids. The CDR3: CAWRQWGLNQPQHF. The CDR3 DNA reads TGTGCCTGGAGACAGTGGGGGCTCAATCAGCCCCAGCATTTT.

The chain has TRBV11-2 and TRBJ2-1, with a possible D match to TRBD2 (6 bases). V lost 5 bases and J lost 4, with 21 bases in between. The CDR3 contains 17 residues. Germline V gene sequence: CDR1 SGHAT, CDR2 FQNNGV. For the CDR3, the DNA is TGTGCCAGCAGCCCCGCAGTTGGAGGGGCGTTATACAATGAGCAGTTCTTC. Protein product: CASSPAVGGALYNEQFF.

The chain links TRBV9 to TRBJ1-4; D gene unclear. Germline V gene sequence: CDR1 SGDLS, CDR2 YYNGEE. The CDR3 is made up of 15 amino acids. V was pared by 4 bases and J by 8 bases, with 18 bases between. CDR3: CASSPRLATREKLFF. CDR3 bases: TGTGCCAGCAGCCCCCGTCTGGCTACGCGGGAAAAACTGTTTTTT.

This clone showed up just once. The V call is TRBV6-1, the J call TRBJ2-7; 8 positions match TRBD2. The trim removed 1 base at V and 2 bases at J, leaving 10 bases unmatched. Per the germline V gene, CDR1 is MNHNS and CDR2 is SASEGT. The CDR3 loop spans 17 amino acids. Written as DNA, the CDR3 is TGTGCCAGCAGTGAAGGGATAGCGGGGCCCCCAGCCTACGAGCAGTACTTC. Encoded protein: CASSEGIAGPPAYEQYF.

The genes are TRBV5-1 and TRBJ1-1, with D perhaps TRBD1 (6 bases). CDR3 length: 13 residues. Germline loops: CDR1 SGHRS, CDR2 YFSETQ. Trimming removed 4 bases from V and 1 base from J, with 8 bases in between. For the CDR3, the DNA is TGCGCCAGCAGCCAACAGGGGAACACTGAAGCTTTCTTT. It translates to CASSQQGNTEAFF.

The chain links TRBV5-1 to TRBJ1-4; 9 bases align to TRBD1. The CDR3 contains 15 residues. V lost 4 bases to trimming and J lost 6 bases; unmatched junction nucleotides: 7. Germline V gives CDR1 SGHRS, CDR2 YFSETQ. The DNA for the CDR3 is TGCGCCAGCAGCCTGGACAGGGGCAGGGATGAAAAACTGTTTTTT. Protein sequence: CASSLDRGRDEKLFF.

The chain joins TRBV19 to TRBJ2-7, with 8 bases lining up with TRBD1. This CDR3 contains 15 residues. Germline values: CDR1 LNHDA, CDR2 SQIVND (reference sequence). Trimming took 4 bases from V and 5 from J; bases not matched to a gene: 10. This CDR3 is CASSRNGQGPNEQYF. CDR3 DNA: TGTGCCAGTAGTAGGAATGGACAGGGCCCCAACGAGCAGTACTTC.

Comment on this clone: At one of its ends the junction is not consistent with the germline gene, which may arise from a read error. The gene calls are TRBV3-1 (or the pseudogene TRBV3-2) and TRBJ1-1, with 7 bases fitting TRBD1. CDR1 and CDR2 from the germline V gene are LGHDT and YNNKEL (reference sequence). The CDR3 runs 13 residues. The DNA of the CDR3 is TGTGCCAGCAGCCGCGGCCGGGACAGCCCTCTCCTCTTT. It specifies CASSRGRDSPLLF.

The chain has TRBV9 and TRBJ2-7; TRBD1 agrees at 8 bases. This CDR3 has 16 amino acids. V shed 2 bases, J shed 5 bases, and the junction held 12 bases outside the gene matches. Germline CDR1 and CDR2: SGDLS and YYNGEE. CDR3 bases: TGTGCCAGCAGCGTCGACAGGGGACACCTAAGGGACGAGCAGTACTTC. Amino acids: CASSVDRGHLRDEQYF.

This chain links TRBV6-5 with TRBJ2-5; TRBD1 is a possible D gene (5 bases). V lost 6 bases, J lost 5 bases, and 10 bases lay in between. The CDR3 totals 12 residues. Germline loops: CDR1 MNHEY, CDR2 SVGAGI. In DNA form, the CDR3 reads TGTGCCAGCAGCAGGGTTCCGGAGACCCAGTACTTC. Translation: CASSRVPETQYF.

V usage is TRBV20-1 and J usage is TRBJ1-4; D gene ambiguous. Germline V gene data show CDR1 as DFQATT and CDR2 as SNEGSKA (reference sequence). This CDR3 is 11 amino acids long. Trimming took off 8 bases at V and 8 bases at J, with 12 bases between the two ends. The CDR3 is CSWNRGEKLFF. CDR3 coding DNA: TGCAGTTGGAACCGGGGAGAAAAACTGTTTTTT.

The chain has TRBV4-2 and TRBJ1-4; D may be TRBD1 (6 bases). The CDR3 runs to 17 residues. V was cut by 0 bases and J by 6 bases, with 17 bases left in between. The germline V gene encodes CDR1 LGHNA and CDR2 YNFKEQ. The chain's CDR3 is CASSQDWGGRRDEKLFF. The CDR3 DNA reads as TGTGCCAGCAGCCAAGATTGGGGGGGCAGGAGAGATGAAAAACTGTTTTTT.

In this sample, this clone turned up a few times. This rearrangement joins TRBV5-1 to TRBJ2-5, with 7 bases fitting TRBD1. CDR1 is SGHRS and CDR2 is YFSETQ in the germline V gene. The CDR3 has 15 residues. Unmatched junction bases numbered 11, after V lost 4 bases and J lost 5 bases. The CDR3 is CASSIGTVAGETQYF. The CDR3 nucleotides read TGCGCCAGCAGCATCGGGACAGTAGCCGGTGAGACCCAGTACTTC.

The CDR3 region has the DNA TGTGCCAGCAGCTTAGTAGGGACAGCAGACTATGGCTACACCTTC. Encoded protein: CASSLVGTADYGYTF. J is TRBJ1-2 and V is TRBV7-3; 7 bases match TRBD1. V lost 2 bases and J lost 3; bases outside the gene matches: 6. Looked up from germline, CDR1 is SGHTA and CDR2 is FQGTGA. The CDR3 is 15 residues long. Supplemented by reference TRBV7-3 and TRBJ1-2, the full variable domain reads GAGVSQTPSNKVTEKGKYVELRCDPISGHTALYWYRQSLGQGPEFLIYFQGTGAADDSGLPNDRFFAVRPEGSVSTLKIQRTERGDSAVYLCASSLVGTADYGYTFGSGTRLTVV.

The chain joins TRBV3-1 (or the pseudogene TRBV3-2) to TRBJ2-2; 12 nucleotides agree with TRBD2. CDR3 size: 15 residues. V lost 4 bases, J lost 4 bases, and 1 base stayed unmatched. The germline V gene has CDR1 LGHDT and CDR2 YNNKEL (reference sequence). CDR3 sequence reads: CASSPGLAGTGELFF. The CDR3 DNA reads TGTGCCAGCAGCCCGGGACTAGCGGGCACCGGGGAGCTGTTTTTT.

The chain couples TRBV25-1 to TRBJ1-1; 9 bases line up with TRBD1. Germline assignment: CDR1 MGHDK and CDR2 SYGVNS. V gave up 6 bases and J gave up 3 bases; unmatched junction bases: 2. There are 13 residues in the CDR3. The CDR3 here is CASSRDRDTEAFF. The CDR3 DNA reads TGTGCCAGCAGCCGGGACAGGGACACTGAAGCTTTCTTT. The whole variable domain, remainder taken from reference TRBV25-1 and TRBJ1-1, is EADIYQTPRYLVIGTGKKITLECSQTMGHDKMYWYQQDPGMELHLIHYSYGVNSTEKGDLSSESTVSRIRTEHFPLTLESARPSHTSQYLCASSRDRDTEAFFGQGTRLTVV.

This clone has only one observation. The chain combines TRBV4-2 with TRBJ1-2; 9 bases align to TRBD1. Trimming took 2 bases from V and 1 from J; bases not matched to a gene: 5. The CDR3 runs to 16 residues. The germline CDR1 and CDR2 sequences are LGHNA and YNFKEQ. The CDR3 loop is CASSQPGTGRNYGYTF. For the CDR3, the DNA is TGTGCCAGCAGCCAACCCGGGACAGGGCGTAACTATGGCTACACCTTC.

V gene TRBV2 combines with J gene TRBJ2-7; the match to TRBD1 covers 8 bases. In germline, CDR1 is SNHLY, CDR2 FYNNEI. J gave up 2 bases and V 3 bases, and 3 bases lay outside the gene matches. This CDR3 spans 14 amino acids. CDR3 amino acids: CASSELQGAYEQYF. The CDR3 DNA follows: TGTGCCAGCAGTGAGTTACAGGGGGCCTACGAGCAGTACTTC.

CDR3 sequence: CASSSGQTTGELFF. CDR3 sequence (DNA): TGCGCCAGCAGCTCCGGACAGACTACCGGGGAGCTGTTTTTT. The V call is TRBV5-1, the J call TRBJ2-2; the D gene is possibly TRBD1 (6 bases). CDR1 SGHRS and CDR2 YFSETQ come from the germline V gene. The CDR3 sequence is 14 residues long. Trimming stripped 3 bases from V and 5 bases from J, with 11 bases between.

The gene calls are TRBV3-1 (or the pseudogene TRBV3-2) and TRBJ1-3; D call uncertain. Germline lookup yields CDR1 LGHDT and CDR2 YNNKEL (reference sequence). CDR3 length: 15 residues. The ends were cut back, 0 bases at V and 0 bases at J, with 6 bases in the middle. The DNA for the CDR3 is TGTGCCAGCAGCCAAGACTTCAGCTCTGGAAACACCATATATTTT. It codes for CASSQDFSSGNTIYF.